Described below is a single T cell receptor (beta chain) sequence and its context. Which cohort a participant joined came from the clinical history participants gave. The data originate from a study of blood T cell repertoires in COVID-19. The CDR3 is 14 residues long. Germline V gives CDR1 SGHNT, CDR2 YYREEE (reference sequence). Between the trimmed V and J ends, which lost 4 bases and 7 bases, there was a span of 12 bases. The protocol was immunoSEQ multiplex PCR, while the TCRdb copy is restricted to in-frame clones and leaves out a portion. Of 200,000 or so clones detected, 80% to 90% appear once; the ten largest clones hold about 4%.

J is TRBJ1-6 and V is TRBV5-4, with no clear D. The sequence was obtained from a woman aged 40 to 50 with acute COVID-19. Specimen: PBMCs or T cells enriched from blood (not recorded which). For the CDR3, the DNA is TGTGCCAGCAGCCAGCCAGACAAAAATTCACCCCTCCACTTT. It specifies CASSQPDKNSPLHF.